The next 11 T cell receptor beta chains were all read from a single sample in a study of response to subunit inactivated influenza vaccine. TCRdb processed the RT-PCR reads anew with MiXCR; each CDR3 protein has one entry. In the table there are about 190,000 distinct CDR3 sequences, 13% to 15% of which are singletons. The sequenced sample was CD8+ T cells sorted from PBMCs, obtained around 5 days after vaccination. These TCRs come from a man in his fifties or sixties who received an inactivated influenza vaccine.

This clonotype has a handful of counts. The chain couples TRBV11-2 to TRBJ2-7; TRBD1 aligns across 11 bases. The J segment lost 8 bases and the V segment lost 4 bases, leaving 4 bases of the junction unmatched. From germline, CDR1 is SGHAT and CDR2 FQNNGV. The CDR3 is 13 amino acids. CDR3 protein: CASSSGTGGKQYF. The CDR3 DNA reads TGTGCCAGCAGCTCTGGGACAGGGGGGAAGCAGTACTTC.

This rearrangement joins TRBV5-1 to TRBJ1-1; the D is unclear. Germline CDR1 and CDR2: SGHRS and YFSETQ. The CDR3 is 12 amino acids. Trimming took off 4 bases at V and 8 bases at J, with 12 bases between the two ends. CDR3 loop: CASSPGSYEAFF. CDR3 bases: TGCGCCAGCAGCCCGGGCAGCTACGAAGCTTTCTTT.

CDR3 in DNA: TGTGCCACCAGTGATGGACTAGCGGGAGGCAGGCCAGATACGCAGTATTTT. It codes for CATSDGLAGGRPDTQYF. The chain is built from TRBV24-1 and TRBJ2-3; 14 bases map to TRBD2. The germline V gene has CDR1 KGHDR and CDR2 SFDVKD. Trimming removed 3 bases from V and 4 bases from J; junction bases left unmatched: 5. The CDR3 runs to 17 residues.

The J gene is TRBJ1-1, the V gene TRBV19, with D perhaps matching TRBD1 (6 bases). Germline CDR1 reads LNHDA; CDR2 reads SQIVND (reference sequence). V was cut by 4 bases and J by 3 bases, with 15 bases left in between. The CDR3 has 15 amino acids. DNA of the CDR3: TGTGCCAGTAGTAACCCCTGGGACACGTACACTGAAGCTTTCTTT. Amino acids: CASSNPWDTYTEAFF.

CDR3 sequence reads: CASSVGVSGGANEQFF. The CDR3, as DNA: TGTGCCAGCAGCGTAGGAGTTAGCGGGGGGGCCAATGAGCAGTTCTTC. The chain couples TRBV9 to TRBJ2-1, with TRBD2 matching 11 bases. Trimming removed 0 bases from V and 6 bases from J; junction bases left unmatched: 5. Germline V gene data show CDR1 as SGDLS and CDR2 as YYNGEE. This CDR3 is 16 amino acids long.

The chain links TRBV25-1 to TRBJ2-1, with 12 bases lining up with TRBD2. The CDR3 spans 19 residues. Germline CDR1 MGHDK, CDR2 SYGVNS. V gave up 5 bases and J gave up 0 bases; unmatched junction bases: 11. CDR3 sequence reads: CASSPPGLAGPSSYNEQFF. CDR3 nucleotides: TGTGCCAGCAGTCCACCGGGACTAGCGGGCCCAAGCTCCTACAATGAGCAGTTCTTC.

This chain links TRBV9 with TRBJ1-5; the match to TRBD1 covers 8 bases. The CDR3 consists of 13 residues. Germline V gives CDR1 SGDLS, CDR2 YYNGEE. V lost 3 bases to trimming and J lost 7 bases; unmatched junction nucleotides: 3. CDR3 nucleotides: TGTGCCAGCAGCGCAGGGGGCAGGCAGCCCCAGCATTTT. Its translation: CASSAGGRQPQHF.

The table lists this clonotype with a few counts. This chain joins TRBV6-2 or TRBV6-3 and TRBJ1-1; the match to TRBD1 covers 7 bases. This CDR3 comprises 16 residues. The trim removed 6 bases at V and 2 bases at J, leaving 12 bases unmatched. The germline CDR1 and CDR2 sequences are MNHEY and SVGEGT. CDR3 loop: CASRKDWDSYNTEAFF. The DNA for the CDR3 is TGTGCCAGCAGAAAAGACTGGGACAGCTATAACACTGAAGCTTTCTTT.

The J gene is TRBJ2-7, the V gene TRBV4-2; 10 bases agree with TRBD2. Losses at the gene ends were 4 bases for V and 0 bases for J; bases not matched to a gene: 12. The length of the CDR3 is 18 residues. Germline-derived CDR1 and CDR2 are LGHNA and YNFKEQ. In DNA form, the CDR3 reads TGTGCCAGCAGCCTAGGAGGGCTAGCGGGGGACCTCTCCTACGAGCAGTACTTC. It yields the protein CASSLGGLAGDLSYEQYF.

The sample holds a few counts of this clonotype. The chain joins TRBV13 to TRBJ2-7; D unresolved. CDR3 length: 15 amino acids. The V end lost 0 bases, the J end lost 0 bases, and 9 bases lay between the germline ends. Germline loops: CDR1 PRHDT, CDR2 FYEKMQ (reference sequence). The CDR3 nucleotides are TGTGCCAGCAGCTTAGGGTCCCCAACCTCCTACGAGCAGTACTTC. It translates to CASSLGSPTSYEQYF.

This clonotype appeared a few times. This chain uses TRBV2 with TRBJ2-1, with 11 bases identical to TRBD1. J lost 7 bases, V lost 6 bases, and 14 bases had no gene match. The germline V gene encodes CDR1 SNHLY and CDR2 FYNNEI. This CDR3 is built from 17 residues. The CDR3 protein is CASSPVRTGGAGNEQFF. CDR3 sequence (DNA): TGTGCCAGCAGCCCTGTACGGACAGGGGGCGCTGGTAATGAGCAGTTCTTC.